Included here is one T cell receptor (beta chain) sequence, with context. Its antigen is not identified. All donors were healthy Caucasians. The CDR3 is 14 residues long. Germline values: CDR1 SGHAT, CDR2 FQNNGV. Deletions cut 0 bases from V and 3 bases from J, with 9 bases between. This entry is derived from a study of identical twins. Study-wide results and limits: High-abundance cord blood beta clonotypes had fewer insertions; memory repertoires showed none.

One entry per CDR3 protein, called by TCRdb with MiXCR from the 5' RACE reads. This table has some 250,000 distinct CDR3 sequences, more than 9.5% appearing once. This sample was shared with a second study, whose subject was yellow fever vaccine responses in identical twins.

The V and J genes are TRBV11-2 and TRBJ2-7, with D perhaps TRBD1 (6 bases). The source material was memory (CD45RO+) T cells sorted from blood. The clonotype originates from a woman between 18 and 29 years old in good health. The CDR3 region has the DNA TGTGCCAGCAGCTTAGAACAGGGCCTCTACGAGCAGTACTTC. Translation: CASSLEQGLYEQYF.